This TCR beta chain derives from a study of blood T cell repertoires in COVID-19. Looking at the study overall: Material from acute and convalescent COVID-19 was sourced from the United States, Italy and Spain. T cells, B-cell-depleted T cells, or PBMCs supplied cDNA or gDNA.

Study processing details: Scientists estimated how many nucleated cells there were by amplifying reference gene primers. Libraries were prepared by immunoSEQ multiplex PCR; TCRdb keeps only in-frame clonotypes and omits some of them. V and J calls plus clone size are reproduced from that table; the DNA served to infer D and trimming. The data show hundreds of thousands of clones, 85% to 90% seen once. The J segment lost 3 bases and the V segment lost 0 bases, leaving 5 bases of the junction unmatched. Germline loops: CDR1 SGDLS, CDR2 YYNGEE. CDR3 length: 17 residues. V is TRBV9 and J is TRBJ2-3; TRBD1 matches at 12 bases. This clonotype originated in a man aged 55 to 70 with acute or convalescent COVID-19. Sequencing used peripheral blood. CDR3 residues: CASSVGGGQGATDTQYF. DNA of the CDR3: TGTGCCAGCAGCGTAGGTGGGGGACAGGGGGCTACAGATACGCAGTATTTT.